Below are 29 T cell receptor beta chains sequenced from a single sample in a study of blood T cells in healthy people across ages. Using a J-beta primer mix together with a sample-barcoded 5' primer, a second PCR was run for about 6 to 11 cycles. TCRdb reprocessed the 5' RACE reads via MiXCR and lists one record per CDR3 protein. The data show about a million distinct CDR3 sequences, about 51% seen once. Specimen: blood. The receptors here all came from an older woman in good health.

CDR3 protein: CAWDGPGLQGDTQYF. The CDR3 region has the DNA TGTGCCTGGGACGGACCGGGACTCCAGGGGGATACGCAGTATTTT. This rearrangement joins TRBV30 to TRBJ2-3; D is tentatively TRBD1 or TRBD2 (6 bases each). The V end lost 5 bases, the J end lost 6 bases, and 21 bases lay between the germline ends. Per the germline V gene, CDR1 is GTSNPN and CDR2 is SVGIG (reference sequence). This CDR3 has 15 residues.

The V call is TRBV20-1, the J call TRBJ2-7; 7 positions agree with TRBD2. The J call may not be correct, given that the DNA end is closer to TRBJ2-5. Germline V lookup: CDR1 DFQATT, CDR2 SNEGSKA (reference sequence). This CDR3 region has 14 residues. In DNA, the CDR3 is TGCAGTGCCATTTTGTGGGAGGGCGGTGAGACCCAGTACTTC. Amino acid sequence: CSAILWEGGETQYF.

This rearrangement joins TRBV20-1 to TRBJ2-1; possibly TRBD1 for D (5 bases). The V end was cut by 3 bases, the J end by 0 bases, with 9 bases between. The CDR3 runs to 14 residues. Germline CDR1 and CDR2: DFQATT and SNEGSKA (reference sequence). As DNA, the CDR3 is TGCAGTGCTAGGGCTAGGGGCTCCTACAATGAGCAGTTCTTC. Its protein is CSARARGSYNEQFF.

This clonotype was observed a few times. The rearrangement joins TRBV7-2 to TRBJ2-7; TRBD2 matches at 7 bases. Germline CDR1 is SGHTA and CDR2 is FQGNSA. The V and J ends lost 1 base and 2 bases, in that order; junction bases with no gene match: 5. CDR3 size: 15 residues. The CDR3 spells CASSLVGEGPYEQYF. As DNA, the CDR3 is TGTGCCAGCAGCTTAGTAGGGGAGGGCCCCTACGAGCAGTACTTC.

With regard to this clonotype: One end of the junction varies from germline; a read error may be responsible. The chain uses TRBV30 and TRBJ2-6; TRBD2 is a possible D gene (6 bases). The CDR3 runs 15 residues. Germline values: CDR1 GTSNPN, CDR2 SVGIG (reference sequence). CDR3 coding DNA: TGCGCCTGGAGTATGGGGGGCTCTGGGGCCAACGTCCTGACTTTC. Protein sequence: CAWSMGGSGANVLTF.

The chain employs TRBV5-1 and TRBJ2-5; TRBD1 matches 10 bases. Germline-derived CDR1 and CDR2 are SGHRS and YFSETQ. J lost 6 bases, V lost 7 bases, and 12 bases had no gene match. This CDR3 spans 15 amino acids. CDR3 loop: CASSSRDRGGKTQYF. For the CDR3, the DNA is TGCGCCAGCTCATCCCGGGACAGGGGAGGGAAGACCCAGTACTTC.

The J gene is TRBJ2-7, the V gene TRBV7-2; perhaps TRBD2 as D (5 bases). Trimming pared 1 base from V and 7 bases from J, leaving 17 bases between. The CDR3 sequence is 15 residues long. The germline gives CDR1 SGHTA, CDR2 FQGNSA. CDR3 protein: CASSLGRIGVSEQYF. The DNA of the CDR3 is TGTGCCAGCAGCTTAGGTAGGATCGGGGTGAGTGAGCAGTACTTC.

This clonotype was counted only a few times. V is TRBV20-1 and J is TRBJ1-5; tentatively, D is TRBD1 (5 bases). The ends were cut back, 3 bases at V and 8 bases at J, with 17 bases in the middle. Germline V CDR1 and CDR2: DFQATT, SNEGSKA (reference sequence). The CDR3 is 14 amino acids. CDR3 loop: CSARGQLRLEPQHF. CDR3 coding DNA: TGCAGTGCTAGGGGGCAGTTGAGGTTGGAGCCCCAGCATTTT.

This clonotype was observed at least ten times. Germline and junction disagree at one end, which may indicate a read error. The chain joins TRBV6-2 or TRBV6-3 to TRBJ2-3; 9 positions match TRBD1. Germline V CDR1 and CDR2: MNHEY, SVGEGT. CDR3 length: 12 amino acids. The CDR3 DNA reads TGCGCCAGCAGGACAGGGGCAGATACGCAGTATTTT. Translated, it gives CASRTGADTQYF.

The V call is TRBV7-9, the J call TRBJ2-7, with D maybe TRBD2 (6 bases). The better agreement between TRBJ2-5 and the DNA end casts doubt on the J call. CDR1 and CDR2 from the germline V gene are SEHNR and FQNEAQ (reference sequence). The CDR3 length is 11 residues. In DNA, the CDR3 is TGTGCCGGGGGGAGTTCAGAGACCCAGTACTTC. Its translation is CAGGSSETQYF.

The genes are TRBV7-9 and TRBJ2-1; 7 bases agree with TRBD2. Trimming took 5 bases from V and 5 from J; bases not matched to a gene: 6. The germline CDR1 and CDR2 sequences are SEHNR and FQNEAQ (reference sequence). The CDR3 is made up of 14 amino acids. Here the CDR3 DNA reads TGTGCCAGCAGCGTAGGCGGGAGTCACAATGAGCAGTTCTTC. Residues: CASSVGGSHNEQFF.

This chain joins TRBV6-5 and TRBJ2-3; the D is unclear. Germline CDR1 reads MNHEY; CDR2 reads SVGAGI. The CDR3 runs 14 residues. The V end was cut by 5 bases, the J end by 5 bases, with 14 bases between. Here the CDR3 reads CASSDGQNRDTQYF. As DNA, the CDR3 is TGTGCCAGCAGTGACGGTCAGAATAGAGATACGCAGTATTTT.

This clonotype was counted between two and nine times. The rearrangement joins TRBV6-6 to TRBJ2-3; the match to TRBD2 covers 12 bases. The CDR3 contains 15 residues. CDR1 and CDR2 from the germline V gene are MNHNY and SVGAGI (reference sequence). The V gene end was trimmed by 5 bases and the J gene end by 4 bases; junction bases not matched to a gene: 4. This CDR3 reads CASSGRLAGADTQYF. DNA of the CDR3: TGTGCCAGCAGTGGTCGACTAGCGGGAGCAGATACGCAGTATTTT.

The CDR3 is CASSRGILAGATDTQYF. DNA for the CDR3: TGTGCCAGCAGCAGGGGGATATTAGCGGGAGCCACAGATACGCAGTATTTT. The rearrangement joins TRBV7-8 to TRBJ2-3; TRBD2 agrees at 9 bases. CDR3 length: 17 amino acids. Germline trimming cut 5 bases from V and 2 bases from J; bases unmatched to any gene: 11. CDR1 is SGHVS, CDR2 FQNEAQ, per germline.

A note on this clonotype: A much bigger clone sits one base away, suggesting this may be a read error. The CDR3 reads CASSQDDGYTDTQYF. In DNA, the CDR3 is TGCGCCAGCAGCCAAGATGACGGGTACACAGATACGCAGTATTTT. This chain joins TRBV4-3 and TRBJ2-3; D ambiguous. The V and J ends lost 0 bases and 2 bases respectively, with 9 bases between them. Germline V gene data show CDR1 as LGHNA and CDR2 as YSLEER. The CDR3 sequence is 15 residues long.

The rearrangement uses TRBV5-1 and TRBJ1-4; tentative D call: TRBD1 (5 bases). The CDR3 is made up of 14 amino acids. The V end lost 4 bases, the J end lost 2 bases, and 9 bases lay between the germline ends. Germline lookup yields CDR1 SGHRS and CDR2 YFSETQ. Here the CDR3 reads CASSGGPTNEKLFF. CDR3 in DNA: TGCGCCAGCAGCGGGGGACCTACTAATGAAAAACTGTTTTTT.

This clonotype was found a few times. The chain has TRBV14 and TRBJ1-2, with D possibly matching TRBD1 (5 bases). Germline values: CDR1 SGHDN, CDR2 FVKESK. This CDR3 has 13 residues. V lost 4 bases, J lost 3 bases, and 9 bases lay in between. CDR3 in amino acids: CASSRQPDYGYTF. The CDR3 region has the DNA TGTGCCAGCAGCCGACAGCCTGACTATGGCTACACCTTC.

The table lists this clonotype with a few counts. The genes are TRBV29-1 and TRBJ2-4; D remains ambiguous. This CDR3 comprises 13 residues. The V gene lost 6 bases and the J gene lost 0 bases, with 9 bases spanning the gap. Germline assignment: CDR1 SQVTM and CDR2 ANQGSEA. CDR3 sequence: CSVRKIAKNIQYF. For the CDR3, the DNA is TGCAGCGTCCGTAAAATAGCCAAAAACATTCAGTACTTC.

The rearrangement links TRBV4-3 to TRBJ2-1; 7 positions match TRBD2. The DNA end lines up better with TRBJ2-7; the J call may be wrong. This CDR3 contains 16 residues. CDR1 and CDR2 (germline): LGHNA, YSLEER. The CDR3 DNA sequence: TGCGCCAGCAGCCAAGAGTTGCGGGGGACCTACAATGAGCAGTACTTC. It encodes CASSQELRGTYNEQYF.

The genes are TRBV20-1 and TRBJ2-7; D could derive from TRBD1 or TRBD2 (5 bases each). Germline CDR1 reads DFQATT; CDR2 reads SNEGSKA (reference sequence). Trimming removed 3 bases from V and 0 bases from J, with 21 bases in between. The CDR3 is 17 residues long. In nucleotides, the CDR3 is TGCAGTGCTAGGCAGGGCCCAAGACTACTATACTCCTACGAGCAGTACTTC. Its protein product is CSARQGPRLLYSYEQYF.

J is TRBJ2-3 and V is TRBV4-1, with D perhaps given as TRBD1 or TRBD2 (6 bases each). The V and J ends lost 1 base and 2 bases respectively, with 13 bases between them. The CDR3 contains 16 residues. Germline V gene lookup returns CDR1 MGHRA and CDR2 YSYEKL. CDR3 in DNA: TGCGCCAGCAGCCAAGCGGGGGACATTTACACAGATACGCAGTATTTT. Its protein product is CASSQAGDIYTDTQYF.

This clonotype was seen a handful of times. The chain uses TRBV2 and TRBJ2-5, with 8 bases identical to TRBD2. CDR3 length equals 12 residues. Looked up from germline, CDR1 is SNHLY and CDR2 is FYNNEI. After removal of 8 bases from V and 13 bases from J, the junction contained 12 bases not matched to a gene. CDR3 DNA sequence: TGTGCCAGCGGACTAGCCAAGACGGTATGGTACTTC. Translating it yields CASGLAKTVWYF.

This clonotype was counted a few times. This rearrangement joins TRBV7-9 to TRBJ2-7; D ambiguous. The CDR3 runs to 13 residues. Between the trimmed V and J ends, which lost 3 bases and 4 bases, there was a span of 10 bases. Germline V gene data show CDR1 as SEHNR and CDR2 as FQNEAQ (reference sequence). The CDR3 sequence: CASSFMGVYEQYF. CDR3 sequence (DNA): TGTGCCAGCAGCTTTATGGGTGTTTACGAGCAGTACTTC. Complete variable domain (other parts from reference TRBV7-9 and TRBJ2-7): DTGVSQNPRHKITKRGQNVTFRCDPISEHNRLYWYRQTLGQGPEFLTYFQNEAQLEKSRLLSDRFSAERPKGSFSTLEIQRTEQGDSAMYLCASSFMGVYEQYFGPGTRLTVT.

This clonotype was observed a handful of times. The chain uses TRBV13 and TRBJ2-3, with TRBD1 as a possible D gene (6 bases). There are 14 residues in the CDR3. V lost 5 bases, J lost 5 bases, and 14 bases lay in between. Looked up from germline, CDR1 is PRHDT and CDR2 is FYEKMQ (reference sequence). CDR3 sequence: CASSPQGIGDTQYF. The CDR3 coding sequence is TGTGCCAGCAGCCCCCAGGGGATTGGAGATACGCAGTATTTT.

The chain links TRBV5-1 to TRBJ2-4; no clear D. The DNA end favors TRBJ2-7, so the J call may be wrong. This CDR3 comprises 14 residues. Germline V gives CDR1 SGHRS, CDR2 YFSETQ. CDR3 nucleotide sequence: TGCGCCAGCAGCCCCCAGGTTTCTACCTACGAGCAGTACTTC. This encodes CASSPQVSTYEQYF.

This clonotype was seen a handful of times. A read error may account for a junction end that differs from germline. V is TRBV29-1 and J is TRBJ1-4; D gene uncertain. Germline-derived CDR1 and CDR2 are SQVTM and ANQGSEA. The CDR3 loop spans 11 amino acids. The CDR3 spells CNVSELEKLFF. The CDR3 DNA sequence: TGCAACGTTTCGGAACTTGAAAAACTGTTTTTT.

The rearrangement links TRBV18 to TRBJ1-4; D unclear. Trimming shortened V by 5 bases and J by 6 bases, and 7 bases separated the two germline ends. The CDR3 is 12 amino acids. Germline V lookup: CDR1 KGHSH, CDR2 LQKENI. As DNA, the CDR3 is TGTGCCAGCTCAGGGGAGGATGAAAAACTGTTTTTT. Translated: CASSGEDEKLFF.

This clonotype was found a few times. This chain links TRBV7-3 with TRBJ2-3, with 9 bases fitting TRBD2. Trimming removed 5 bases from V and 5 bases from J; junction bases left unmatched: 11. The CDR3 has 16 amino acids. Looked up from germline, CDR1 is SGHTA and CDR2 is FQGTGA. CDR3 nucleotide sequence: TGTGCCAGCAGCCCCCGGAGGGTAGCGGGAGAAGATACGCAGTATTTT. The encoded protein is CASSPRRVAGEDTQYF.

The sample holds one count of this clonotype. The chain links TRBV7-9 to TRBJ1-2, with TRBD1 as a possible D gene (6 bases). The germline V gene encodes CDR1 SEHNR and CDR2 FQNEAQ (reference sequence). The V and J ends lost 4 bases and 2 bases respectively, with 17 bases between them. The CDR3 has 16 residues. The CDR3, as DNA: TGTGCCAGCAGCTCTAGGGTAGGACAGTTGAACTATGGCTACACCTTC. This gives the protein CASSSRVGQLNYGYTF. Filled out from reference TRBV7-9 and TRBJ1-2, the complete variable domain reads DTGVSQNPRHKITKRGQNVTFRCDPISEHNRLYWYRQTLGQGPEFLTYFQNEAQLEKSRLLSDRFSAERPKGSFSTLEIQRTEQGDSAMYLCASSSRVGQLNYGYTFGSGTRLTVV.